This section outlines one TCR beta chain sequence together with its context. Original processing methods: Amplified reference gene primers provided the basis for estimating nucleated cell counts. TCRdb keeps only in-frame clones here, not all; method: immunoSEQ multiplex PCR. D and trimming were read from the DNA, whereas the V and J calls and clone size are those reported in that table. In the table there are about 670,000 clones, more than 80% of which are singletons. This sample was included in a study of blood T cell repertoires in COVID-19. At the level of the study: The United States, Italy and Spain supplied acute and convalescent COVID-19 samples. Sources were T cells, B-cell-depleted T cells, or PBMCs; the material itself was cDNA or gDNA.

Sample: peripheral blood. This TCR was sampled from a woman under 30 with acute or convalescent COVID-19.

CDR3 DNA sequence: TGTGCCAGCAGTTCCCCAGGGGGCCTTAGGGAGCAGTACTTC. As protein: CASSSPGGLREQYF. The chain joins TRBV6-5 to TRBJ2-7; 8 nucleotides line up with TRBD1. The junction had 9 bases not matched to a gene; V was cut back by 4 bases and J by 7 bases. Germline V CDR1 and CDR2: MNHEY, SVGAGI. The CDR3 length is 14 residues.